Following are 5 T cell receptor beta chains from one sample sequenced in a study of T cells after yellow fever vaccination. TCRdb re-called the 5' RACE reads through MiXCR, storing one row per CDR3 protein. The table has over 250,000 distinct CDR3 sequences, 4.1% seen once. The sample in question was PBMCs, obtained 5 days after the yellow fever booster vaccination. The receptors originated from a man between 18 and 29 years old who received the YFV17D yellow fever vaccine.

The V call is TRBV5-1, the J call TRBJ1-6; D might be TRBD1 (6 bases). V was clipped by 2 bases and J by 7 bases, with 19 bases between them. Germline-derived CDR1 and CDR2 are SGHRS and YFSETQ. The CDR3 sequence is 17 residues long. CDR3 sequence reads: CASSFTWQGTGNSPLHF. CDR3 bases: TGCGCCAGCAGCTTTACGTGGCAGGGGACTGGCAATTCACCCCTCCACTTT.

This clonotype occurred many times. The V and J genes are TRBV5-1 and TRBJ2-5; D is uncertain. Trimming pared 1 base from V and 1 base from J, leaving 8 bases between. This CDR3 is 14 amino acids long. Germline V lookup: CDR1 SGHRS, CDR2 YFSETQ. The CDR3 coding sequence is TGCGCCAGCAGCTTGTTCCCCGGCCAAGAGACCCAGTACTTC. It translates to CASSLFPGQETQYF.

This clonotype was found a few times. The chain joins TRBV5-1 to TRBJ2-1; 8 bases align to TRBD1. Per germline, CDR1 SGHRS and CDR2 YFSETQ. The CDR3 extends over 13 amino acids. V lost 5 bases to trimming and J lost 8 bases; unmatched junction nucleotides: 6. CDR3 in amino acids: CASRLTGDYEQFF. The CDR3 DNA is TGCGCCAGCAGGTTGACAGGGGACTATGAGCAGTTCTTC.

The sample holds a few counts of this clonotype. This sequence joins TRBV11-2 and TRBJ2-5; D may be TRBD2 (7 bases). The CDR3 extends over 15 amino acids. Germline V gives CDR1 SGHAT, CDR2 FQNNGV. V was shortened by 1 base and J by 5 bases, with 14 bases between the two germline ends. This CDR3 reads CASSLVGGATETQYF. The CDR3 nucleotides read TGTGCCAGCAGCTTAGTGGGGGGGGCGACGGAGACCCAGTACTTC.

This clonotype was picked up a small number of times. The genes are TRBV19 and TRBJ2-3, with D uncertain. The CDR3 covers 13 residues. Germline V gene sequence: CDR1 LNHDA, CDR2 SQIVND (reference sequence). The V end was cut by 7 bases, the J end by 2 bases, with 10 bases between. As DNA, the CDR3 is TGTGCCAGTACGGCCAGAGACACAGATACGCAGTATTTT. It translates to CASTARDTDTQYF.